The 28 T cell receptor beta chains below were found in one sample sequenced in a study of cytomegalovirus exposure and HLA in healthy donors. PCR primers comprised 60 Vbeta and 13 Jbeta primers. Assay used: immunoSEQ multiplex PCR; TCRdb lists only in-frame clones, some missing. The sample yields hundreds of thousands of clones, about 66% seen once. Sequences were obtained from PBMCs. The receptors derive from a female donor in good health and CMV-seronegative.

The chain carries TRBV4-2 and TRBJ2-7, with 8 positions matching TRBD2. This CDR3 is built from 16 residues. Trimming removed 0 bases from V and 2 bases from J; junction bases left unmatched: 6. The V gene's germline CDR1 is LGHNA and CDR2 YNFKEQ. DNA of the CDR3: TGTGCCAGCAGCCAAGAGAGCGGGAGCCCTGCCTACGAGCAGTACTTC. It is translated as CASSQESGSPAYEQYF.

The CDR3 is CASSLDRGLGTSSYEQYF. CDR3 nucleotides: TGTGCCAGCAGCTTGGACAGGGGGCTGGGGACTAGCAGCTACGAGCAGTACTTC. This chain uses TRBV5-6 with TRBJ2-7; D is possibly TRBD1 or TRBD2 (9 bases each). Germline assignment: CDR1 SGHDT and CDR2 YYEEEE. This CDR3 spans 18 amino acids. Trimming removed 0 bases from V and 3 bases from J, with 22 bases in between.

CDR3 sequence: CASSYLARDTEAFF. The CDR3 DNA sequence: TGTGCCAGCAGTTACCTCGCCCGGGACACTGAAGCTTTCTTT. V and J are TRBV6-5 and TRBJ1-1; D call uncertain. The CDR3 totals 14 residues. The germline V and J ends were trimmed by 2 bases and 3 bases, with 10 bases remaining between them. Germline values: CDR1 MNHEY, CDR2 SVGAGI.

This clone was seen more than once but under ten times. The chain joins TRBV7-9 to TRBJ2-2; tentatively, D is TRBD1 (5 bases). The V end was cut by 2 bases, the J end by 4 bases, with 17 bases between. This CDR3 comprises 17 residues. Germline V gene sequence: CDR1 SEHNR, CDR2 FQNEAQ (reference sequence). In nucleotides, the CDR3 is TGTGCCAGCAGCTTACGGTTGCAGGGCCGCGGCACCGGGGAGCTGTTTTTT. Its translation is CASSLRLQGRGTGELFF.

As concerns this clone: Compared with germline, one end of the junction differs, possibly owing to a read error. The gene calls are TRBV7-9 and TRBJ2-7, with D tentatively TRBD1 (6 bases). Germline V gene sequence: CDR1 SEHNR, CDR2 FQNEAQ (reference sequence). This CDR3 spans 14 amino acids. The CDR3 is CSSSFPGTSNEQYF. In DNA, the CDR3 is TGTTCCAGCAGCTTCCCCGGGACATCTAACGAGCAGTACTTC.

This clone was found a few times. V and J are TRBV9 and TRBJ1-1; D perhaps matches TRBD1 (5 bases). The CDR3 runs 12 residues. Trimming stripped 3 bases from V and 4 bases from J, with 7 bases between. Germline lookup yields CDR1 SGDLS and CDR2 YYNGEE. The CDR3 bases are TGTGCCAGCAGCGATCAGGGCACTGAAGCTTTCTTT. It codes for CASSDQGTEAFF.

V and J are TRBV12-1 and TRBJ1-2; the D call TRBD1 from the table was never checked on the DNA. TRBV12-1 is reported as a pseudogene. The length of the CDR3 is 13 residues. The CDR3 loop reads CASSFEDREGYTF. The DNA of the CDR3 is TGTGCCAGCAGCTTTGAGGACAGGGAGGGCTACACCTTC.

This clone was detected only once. CDR3 DNA sequence: TGTGCCACCAGCACGCCCTCCAAAGGGACTAGCTTACACAATGAGCAGTTCTTC. Its protein is CATSTPSKGTSLHNEQFF. The genes are TRBV15 and TRBJ2-1; 9 bases are shared with TRBD2. The CDR3 spans 18 residues. The V and J ends lost 4 bases and 5 bases, in that order; junction bases with no gene match: 15. The germline gives CDR1 LNHNV, CDR2 YYDKDF (reference sequence).

This clone was counted a few times. This sequence joins TRBV5-6 and TRBJ1-3, with a tentative D call TRBD1 (6 bases). CDR3 length: 16 amino acids. CDR1 and CDR2 from the germline V gene are SGHDT and YYEEEE. V was cut by 0 bases and J by 3 bases, with 13 bases left in between. The CDR3 DNA sequence: TGTGCCAGCAGCTTGGCCGCTGGGGGCGGTGGAAACACCATATATTTT. Translated, it gives CASSLAAGGGGNTIYF.

The rearrangement links TRBV4-1 to TRBJ2-2; 7 bases map to TRBD2. Per germline, CDR1 MGHRA and CDR2 YSYEKL. J lost 1 base, V lost 1 base, and 9 bases had no gene match. The CDR3 consists of 18 residues. CDR3 protein: CASSQGSFGTMNTGELFF. CDR3 DNA sequence: TGCGCCAGCAGCCAAGGATCCTTCGGGACTATGAACACCGGGGAGCTGTTTTTT.

This clone was seen a few times. The genes are TRBV13 and TRBJ2-3; 14 bases align to TRBD2. This CDR3 has 16 residues. Germline CDR1 PRHDT, CDR2 FYEKMQ (reference sequence). V lost 0 bases and J lost 4; bases outside the gene matches: 0. The CDR3 sequence is CASSLGTSGRADTQYF. As DNA, the CDR3 is TGTGCCAGCAGCTTAGGGACTAGCGGGAGGGCAGATACGCAGTATTTT.

DNA for the CDR3: TGTGCCAGCTCACCAGGGGACAGGGGGCCTCAGCCCCAGCATTTT. Translating gives CASSPGDRGPQPQHF. The chain uses TRBV18 and TRBJ1-5; TRBD1 matches at 12 bases. The length of the CDR3 is 15 residues. CDR1 is KGHSH and CDR2 is LQKENI in the germline V gene. The trim removed 2 bases at V and 6 bases at J, leaving 2 bases unmatched.

A few counts support this clone. This sequence joins TRBV5-8 and TRBJ1-4, with D hard to call. V lost 0 bases to trimming and J lost 0 bases, with 6 bases between them. Germline CDR1 is SGHTS and CDR2 is YDEGEE. The CDR3 is 15 amino acids. This CDR3 is CASSLDGATNEKLFF. The CDR3 coding sequence is TGTGCCAGCAGCTTGGACGGGGCAACTAATGAAAAACTGTTTTTT.

V and J are TRBV7-9 and TRBJ1-6; 7 bases align to TRBD1. The V and J ends lost 1 base and 9 bases, in that order; junction bases with no gene match: 3. CDR1 SEHNR and CDR2 FQNEAQ come from the germline V gene (reference sequence). CDR3 length: 14 amino acids. The DNA of the CDR3 is TGTGCCAGCAGCTTAGACAGGGGTGGTTCACCCCTCCACTTT. It yields the protein CASSLDRGGSPLHF. The full variable domain, with the rest looked up from reference TRBV7-9 and TRBJ1-6, is DTGVSQNPRHKITKRGQNVTFRCDPISEHNRLYWYRQTLGQGPEFLTYFQNEAQLEKSRLLSDRFSAERPKGSFSTLEIQRTEQGDSAMYLCASSLDRGGSPLHFGNGTRLTVT.

J is TRBJ2-1 and V is TRBV5-6; D uncertain. CDR1 is SGHDT and CDR2 is YYEEEE in the germline V gene. Trimming took off 1 base at V and 4 bases at J, with 6 bases between the two ends. This CDR3 region has 13 residues. In DNA, the CDR3 is TGTGCCAGCAGCTTGCGGCGGTACAATGAGCAGTTCTTC. Its protein product is CASSLRRYNEQFF.

The V and J genes are TRBV2 and TRBJ2-1; D is perhaps TRBD1 (6 bases). The V gene's germline CDR1 is SNHLY and CDR2 FYNNEI. The germline V and J ends were trimmed by 4 bases and 2 bases, with 9 bases remaining between them. This CDR3 comprises 14 residues. The CDR3 nucleotides read TGTGCCAGCAGTGGACAGGCCGCCTACAATGAGCAGTTCTTC. Its protein is CASSGQAAYNEQFF.

The V and J genes are TRBV6-1 and TRBJ2-7; perhaps TRBD2 as D (6 bases). The length of the CDR3 is 15 residues. Looked up from germline, CDR1 is MNHNS and CDR2 is SASEGT. Trimming cost V 0 bases and J 1 base, with 10 bases left between them. Here the CDR3 DNA reads TGTGCCAGCAGTGAAGCTTGGGACTGGTCCTACGAGCAGTACTTC. Residues: CASSEAWDWSYEQYF.

This sequence joins TRBV6-5 and TRBJ2-6; no clear D gene. The CDR3 runs 14 residues. CDR1 is MNHEY and CDR2 is SVGAGI in the germline V gene. Trimming cost V 0 bases and J 5 bases, with 5 bases left between them. The CDR3 nucleotides read TGTGCCAGCAGTTACTCCTCGTGGGCCAACGTCCTGACTTTC. The encoded protein is CASSYSSWANVLTF.

J is TRBJ2-1 and V is TRBV27; 11 nucleotides agree with TRBD2. Trimming removed 4 bases from V and 6 bases from J; junction bases left unmatched: 5. Germline V lookup: CDR1 MNHEY, CDR2 SMNVEV (reference sequence). There are 15 residues in the CDR3. The CDR3 sequence: CASSSRLAGINEQFF. Here the CDR3 DNA reads TGTGCCAGCAGTTCACGACTAGCGGGGATCAATGAGCAGTTCTTC.

The rearrangement uses TRBV2 and TRBJ1-5; 7 nucleotides line up with TRBD1. With V trimmed by 10 bases and J by 7 bases, 10 bases remained unmatched. This CDR3 is 13 amino acids long. Germline loops: CDR1 SNHLY, CDR2 FYNNEI. In nucleotides, the CDR3 is TGTGCCACGGGGGCAGGGGGTAGACAGCCCCAGCATTTT. This sequence encodes CATGAGGRQPQHF.

The chain is built from TRBV6-1 and TRBJ2-1, with 9 positions matching TRBD2. V trimming: 5 bases; J trimming: 7 bases; junction bases outside the gene matches: 3. This CDR3 has 13 amino acids. Germline V gene lookup returns CDR1 MNHNS and CDR2 SASEGT. CDR3 protein: CASSRGRENEQFF. The CDR3 DNA sequence: TGTGCCAGCAGTCGCGGGAGGGAAAATGAGCAGTTCTTC.

The V call is TRBV6-5, the J call TRBJ2-7; 8 nucleotides align to TRBD2. The CDR3 loop spans 16 amino acids. The V segment lost 4 bases and the J segment 5 bases; nucleotides outside the gene matches: 13. CDR1 MNHEY and CDR2 SVGAGI come from the germline V gene. DNA of the CDR3: TGTGCCAGCAGTTCCGTCGGGGGGGGCGGGAGACACGAGCAGTACTTC. It encodes CASSSVGGGGRHEQYF.

This sequence joins TRBV7-9 and TRBJ2-1; unclear D gene. Germline V gene lookup returns CDR1 SEHNR and CDR2 FQNEAQ (reference sequence). The CDR3 totals 15 residues. With 2 bases removed from V and 0 bases from J, the gap between germline ends came to 8 bases. This CDR3 is CASSLLQSSYNEQFF. The CDR3 DNA is TGTGCCAGCAGCTTACTACAGAGCTCCTACAATGAGCAGTTCTTC.

This clone was recorded once. The chain carries TRBV7-7 and TRBJ2-5, with D possibly TRBD2 on 5 matching bases. Germline CDR1 reads SSHAT; CDR2 reads FNYEAQ (reference sequence). The CDR3 has 12 residues. V shed 5 bases and J shed 5 bases, with 9 bases lying between them. CDR3 in DNA: TGTGCCAGCAGCGCACCGGGGGAGACCCAGTACTTC. Amino acids: CASSAPGETQYF.

The chain links TRBV15 to TRBJ2-7, with 8 positions matching TRBD1. Germline lookup yields CDR1 LNHNV and CDR2 YYDKDF (reference sequence). The V and J ends lost 8 bases and 6 bases, in that order; junction bases with no gene match: 9. The CDR3 is 13 amino acids. The CDR3 spells CATRTGWRGEQYF. The CDR3 DNA is TGTGCCACCCGGACAGGGTGGAGGGGCGAGCAGTACTTC.

This clone was seen just once. The gene calls are TRBV7-2 and TRBJ1-2, with 9 nucleotides matching TRBD1. This CDR3 contains 16 residues. Unmatched junction bases numbered 9, after V lost 5 bases and J lost 2 bases. Germline V gene data show CDR1 as SGHTA and CDR2 as FQGNSA. The chain's CDR3 is CASSLGGGQGNYGYTF. The DNA for the CDR3 is TGTGCCAGCAGCCTGGGGGGCGGACAGGGGAACTATGGCTACACCTTC.

This clone is a singleton in its sample. This chain connects TRBV7-9 to TRBJ2-3; perhaps TRBD2 as D (5 bases). Germline CDR1 SEHNR, CDR2 FQNEAQ (reference sequence). V gave up 4 bases and J gave up 1 base, with 6 bases separating them. The CDR3 spans 13 residues. CDR3 in amino acids: CASSWTGTDTQYF. CDR3 in DNA: TGTGCCAGCAGCTGGACTGGCACAGATACGCAGTATTTT.

For this clone: Sequence at one end of the junction differs from germline and may be a read error. The rearrangement joins TRBV10-3 to TRBJ2-2; 14 nucleotides match TRBD2. The CDR3 is 17 amino acids. Germline V gene sequence: CDR1 ENHRY, CDR2 SYGVKD. DNA of the CDR3: TGTACCATCTCACCGACTAGCGGGAGGGCCGGGACCGGGGAGCTGTTTTTT. It translates to CTISPTSGRAGTGELFF.